These 3 T cell receptor beta chains came from one sample sequenced in a study of blood T cells in healthy people across ages. Together with a sample-barcoded 5' primer, a J-beta primer mix was included in a second PCR lasting 7 to 11 cycles. TCRdb passed the 5' RACE reads through MiXCR, listing each CDR3 protein once. Of 1.6 million or so distinct CDR3 sequences in the sample, roughly 32% were seen once. The sample consisted of blood. The receptor source for this set is a woman aged 25 to 39 in good health.

The chain recombines TRBV2 with TRBJ2-4; the match to TRBD2 covers 12 bases. The germline CDR1 and CDR2 sequences are SNHLY and FYNNEI. The CDR3 contains 16 residues. With 2 bases clipped from V and 13 bases from J, the junction kept 12 bases outside the gene matches. The CDR3 nucleotides are TGTGCCAGCAGTGAATGGAGGCCGGCTAGCGGGGGGGTCCAGTACTTC. Protein: CASSEWRPASGGVQYF.

CDR3 sequence reads: CASSEWTSGHNEQFF. In DNA, the CDR3 is TGCGCCAGCAGTGAGTGGACTAGCGGACACAATGAGCAGTTCTTC. The rearrangement links TRBV10-2 to TRBJ2-1; 10 bases match TRBD2. CDR1 WSHSY and CDR2 SAAADI come from the germline V gene. V lost 1 base and J lost 5; bases outside the gene matches: 2. The CDR3 is 15 amino acids.

This clonotype was seen a few times. The gene calls are TRBV4-1 and TRBJ2-7, with D tentatively TRBD1 (6 bases). The length of the CDR3 is 16 residues. V lost 2 bases to trimming and J lost 0 bases, with 14 bases between them. Germline V gives CDR1 MGHRA, CDR2 YSYEKL. The CDR3 loop is CASSQRAGDNSYEQYF. CDR3 nucleotides: TGCGCCAGCAGCCAAAGAGCAGGGGACAACTCCTACGAGCAGTACTTC.